This T cell receptor beta chain was recovered during a study of molecular identifiers for immune sequencing clone quantification. Study-wide context: Four of five RNA aliquots from approximately 20,000 or 100,000 naive CD8 T cells were sequenced.

MiXCR was run by TCRdb on the PCR reads, yielding one entry per CDR3 protein. The data contain about 54,000 distinct CDR3 sequences, around 25% of them singletons. The CDR3 has 14 amino acids. V was shortened by 10 bases and J by 0 bases, with 14 bases between the two germline ends. Germline V CDR1 and CDR2: LNHDA, SQIVND (reference sequence). Regarding this clonotype: This may be a read error: a much more frequent sequence differs by one nucleotide. As the CDR3 is not closed by the conserved phenylalanine or tryptophan, this likely results from a read error.

Between about 19,000 and 1,100,000 sorted cells, with 10%, 30% or 50% RNA, yielded naive CD8 libraries. The specimen was naive CD8+ T cells from blood, with Jurkat cell RNA spiked in. Subset denoted: FACS-sorted CD8+CD4-CCR7+CD45RA+ naive T cells. The origin of this receptor is a human donor in good health. Some libraries in this study had Jurkat cell RNA spiked in. The chain has TRBV19 and TRBJ2-3; D possibly corresponds to TRBD2 (6 bases). The CDR3 bases are TGTGCCACAAGAGGTGGGACTAGCACAGATACGCAGTATCTT. Its translation is CATRGGTSTDTQYL.